This is a list of T cell receptor beta chains from one sample in a study of T-cell reconstitution after alpha-beta-depleted transplantation in children. One entry per CDR3 protein, called by TCRdb with MiXCR from the PCR reads. The profile shows approximately 490,000 distinct CDR3 sequences, under 15% of them singletons. The sequenced sample was PBMCs from the stem cell graft donor, obtained from the stem cell graft. The receptors here all came from a human donor who donated a stem cell graft to a child with combined immunodeficiency. CDR3s include the opening cysteine and the closing phenylalanine or tryptophan. A D gene is named only where the DNA matches it firmly. Clone size, where shown, is once, few, many, or a class for clones that have expanded.

CDR3 DNA	CDR3 protein	clone size	V gene	J gene	D gene
TGTGCCAGCACCGCGGGGCTTTCCTACAATGAGCAGTTCTTC	CASTAGLSYNEQFF	many	TRBV9	TRBJ2-1	-
TGTGCCAGCAGACGTTTCCGGGACGGTAGCTCCTACGAGCAGTACTTC	CASRRFRDGSSYEQYF	few	TRBV6-1	TRBJ2-7	-
TGTGCCAGCAGTAAACACGACAGGAGCTCCTACAATGAGCAGTTCTTC	CASSKHDRSSYNEQFF	once	TRBV7-8	TRBJ2-1	-
TGCAGTGCTAGGACCAATGCTGAAGCTTTCTTT	CSARTNAEAFF	-	TRBV20-1	TRBJ1-1	-
TGTGCCAGCAGTTACATTGGAAACACCATATATTTT	CASSYIGNTIYF	many	TRBV6-6	TRBJ1-3	-
TGTGCCAGCAGCGTAGAGGGCCATTCCGGGGGTGAAGCTTTCTTT	CASSVEGHSGGEAFF	-	TRBV9	TRBJ1-1	-
TGTGCCAGCAGCTCGTTGGTGGGTTCAGGTTTCGGCTACGAGCAGTACTTC	CASSSLVGSGFGYEQYF	-	TRBV28	TRBJ2-7	-
TGTGCCAGCAGAAGGGGCGGCAGCTCCTACGAGCAGTACTTC	CASRRGGSSYEQYF	few	TRBV6-2/TRBV6-3	TRBJ2-7	-
TGTGCCAGCAGCTACCGGGTTAGCGGGGGAATGTCCAAAAACATTCAGTACTTC	CASSYRVSGGMSKNIQYF	few	TRBV7-8	TRBJ2-4	TRBD2
TGTGCCAGCAGCCCCCGACTAGCCAACAATGGGCAGTTCTTC	CASSPRLANNGQFF	-	TRBV6-2/TRBV6-3	TRBJ2-1	TRBD2
TGTGCCAGCAAAAAGTGGGGTAAAAGCTCCTACAATGAGCAGTTCTTC	CASKKWGKSSYNEQFF	many	TRBV7-2	TRBJ2-1	-
TGTGCCACCAGTTCACCACAGGCCGGGACAGCCTTGGGAGAGACCCAGTACTTC	CATSSPQAGTALGETQYF	-	TRBV24-1	TRBJ2-5	TRBD1
TGTGCCAGCAGCTTAGTGAGTGAAACCGGGGAGCTGTTTTTT	CASSLVSETGELFF	few	TRBV11-3	TRBJ2-2	-
TGTGCCAGCAGCCAATCCAGCACAGGGGGCAACGACGAGCAGTACTTC	CASSQSSTGGNDEQYF	few	TRBV16	TRBJ2-7	TRBD1
TGTGCCAGCAGCGTAGGGTTACAGATCTCTGGGGCCAACGTCCTGACTTTC	CASSVGLQISGANVLTF	few	TRBV9	TRBJ2-6	-
TGCAGTGCCCTTCTTACAGGGGGCGGTGAAGCTTTCTTT	CSALLTGGGEAFF	few	TRBV20-1	TRBJ1-1	TRBD1
TGTGCCTCCCGAAAGGGGGCAGCTAGCACAGATACGCAGTATTTT	CASRKGAASTDTQYF	-	TRBV7-9	TRBJ2-3	TRBD1
TGTGCCAGCAGCGCGCGGGAGGACGGTAATGAAAAACTGTTTTTT	CASSAREDGNEKLFF	many	TRBV7-9	TRBJ1-4	-
TGTGCCAGCAGCAGGACTGGGGCCACCGGGGAGCTGTTTTTT	CASSRTGATGELFF	few	TRBV12-3/TRBV12-4	TRBJ2-2	-
TGTGCCAGCTCAGTCTCCGGGACAGGGAATGGCTACACCTTC	CASSVSGTGNGYTF	few	TRBV18	TRBJ1-2	TRBD1
TGTGCCAGCAGCCCAGGGGACAGGGGGTACGAGCAGTACTTC	CASSPGDRGYEQYF	-	TRBV5-5	TRBJ2-7	TRBD1
TGCAGTGCCGCCGGGAGGTCAATGAATGAGCAGTTCTTC	CSAAGRSMNEQFF	-	TRBV20-1	TRBJ2-1	TRBD2
TGTGCCAGCAGTGACTCAGCGGCGGTGACCTACAATGAGCAGTTCTTC	CASSDSAAVTYNEQFF	few	TRBV6-4	TRBJ2-1	-
TGCAGCGTGCGGGGGGATAGCAATCAGCCCCAGCATTTT	CSVRGDSNQPQHF	-	TRBV29-1	TRBJ1-5	-
TGTGCCAGCAGCTCCGGACTAGCGGGGGTGGCCGGGGAGCTGTTTTTT	CASSSGLAGVAGELFF	-	TRBV5-5	TRBJ2-2	TRBD2
TGCAGCTTCTGGGGCCCTAGCGGGGTGCCGCCAGATACGCAGTATTTT	CSFWGPSGVPPDTQYF	-	TRBV20-1	TRBJ2-3	TRBD2
TGTGCCAGCAGTTTATACCAAGATAACACAGATACGCAGTATTTT	CASSLYQDNTDTQYF	few	TRBV12-3/TRBV12-4	TRBJ2-3	-
TGTGCCAGCAGCTTAAATCATCTAGCGGGAGTTAGGGAGCAGTACTTC	CASSLNHLAGVREQYF	-	TRBV11-2	TRBJ2-7	TRBD2
TGCAGCGTGAAGACAGGGGGGGAAGAGACCCAGTACTTC	CSVKTGGEETQYF	many	TRBV29-1	TRBJ2-5	TRBD1
TGTGCCTTTTCGGGGTTACAGCTAATCTATGGCTACACCTTC	CAFSGLQLIYGYTF	-	TRBV2	TRBJ1-2	-
TGCGCCAGCAGCTTGGAACTTGGATCGTCCCAGTACTTC	CASSLELGSSQYF	few	TRBV5-1	TRBJ2-5	-
TGTGCCAGCAGCTTTCGTATGGGGGAGACCCAGTACTTC	CASSFRMGETQYF	-	TRBV7-8	TRBJ2-5	-
TGCGCCAGCAGTTGGACTAGCGGGGGTGACAATGAGCAGTTCTTC	CASSWTSGGDNEQFF	few	TRBV5-1	TRBJ2-1	TRBD2
TGTGCCAGCTTAGGGATCACTAGCGGGAGGTCTTACAATGAGCAGTTCTTC	CASLGITSGRSYNEQFF	few	TRBV7-9	TRBJ2-1	TRBD2
TGTGCCAGCGGTCGAGATACGCAGTATTTT	CASGRDTQYF	many	TRBV7-2	TRBJ2-3	-
TGTGCCAGAGAGGGGGGGACCATGAACACTGAAGCTTTCTTT	CAREGGTMNTEAFF	few	TRBV2	TRBJ1-1	-
TGCAGTGCTAGTAAGACTAGCGGGGGGAATCTCGGCGGGGAGCTGTTTTTT	CSASKTSGGNLGGELFF	many	TRBV20-1	TRBJ2-2	TRBD2
TGTGCCAGCAGCCCTGGACAGGACTCCGGGCTGAACACTGAAGCTTTCTTT	CASSPGQDSGLNTEAFF	-	TRBV5-5	TRBJ1-1	TRBD1
TGTGCCAGCAGCCAGCTGGTGGACCTCACCGGGGAGCTGTTTTTT	CASSQLVDLTGELFF	few	TRBV28	TRBJ2-2	-
TGTGCCAGCAGTACCTGGACTAGCGGATCCTACGAGCAGTACTTC	CASSTWTSGSYEQYF	many	TRBV27	TRBJ2-7	TRBD2